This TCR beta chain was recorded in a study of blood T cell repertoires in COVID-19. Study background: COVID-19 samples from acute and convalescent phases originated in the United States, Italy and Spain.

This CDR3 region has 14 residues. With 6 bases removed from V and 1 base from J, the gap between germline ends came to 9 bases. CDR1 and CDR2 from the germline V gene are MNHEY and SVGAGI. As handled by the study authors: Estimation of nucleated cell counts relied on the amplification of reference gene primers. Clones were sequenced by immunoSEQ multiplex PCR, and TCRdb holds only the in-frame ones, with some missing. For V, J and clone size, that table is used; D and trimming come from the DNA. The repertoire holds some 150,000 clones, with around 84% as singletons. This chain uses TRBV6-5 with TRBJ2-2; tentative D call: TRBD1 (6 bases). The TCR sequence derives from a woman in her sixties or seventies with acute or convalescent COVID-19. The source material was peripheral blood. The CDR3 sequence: CASRGHLNTGELFF. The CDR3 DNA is TGTGCCAGCAGGGGACATTTGAACACCGGGGAGCTGTTTTTT.